Below are 10 T cell receptor beta chains sequenced from a single sample in a study of cytomegalovirus exposure and HLA in healthy donors (TCRdb year 2017). Library construction relied on the immunoSEQ multiplex PCR assay. For the multiplex PCR, a mixture combining 60 forward primers for TCR Vbeta segments and 13 reverse primers for TCR Jbeta segments was used. Not all clones reach the TCRdb copy of this immuneACCESS table, which keeps in-frame sequences only. Checked studies attribute under half of the gap to unresolved V genes and leave the rest unexplained. This sample gives some 160,000 clones in total; about 79% of them show up just once. In total, the top ten clones hold 5% to 7% of the sample. The specimen was PBMCs. These receptors all come from a middle-aged man in good health and CMV-seropositive.

The rearrangement uses TRBV6-4 and TRBJ2-7; D possibly matches TRBD1 or TRBD2 (5 bases each). V lost 7 bases to trimming and J lost 6 bases, with 10 bases between them. The CDR3 sequence is 11 residues long. Looked up from germline, CDR1 is MRHNA and CDR2 is SNTAGT. The CDR3 sequence is CASTHGGEQYV. DNA of the CDR3: TGTGCCAGCACCCATGGGGGCGAGCAGTACGTC.

This clone was seen only once. The J gene is TRBJ2-1, the V gene TRBV2; 8 nucleotides agree with TRBD1. The J segment lost 3 bases and the V segment lost 1 base, leaving 2 bases of the junction unmatched. CDR1 is SNHLY and CDR2 is FYNNEI in the germline V gene. The CDR3 consists of 15 residues. The CDR3 coding sequence is TGTGCCAGCAGTGAAGAACAGGGGGGCTACAATGAGCAGTTCTTC. Translated, it gives CASSEEQGGYNEQFF.

The CDR3 DNA follows: TGTGCCAGCAGTTTAGTGGGGGGAACTGAAGCTTTCTTT. This encodes CASSLVGGTEAFF. The genes are TRBV27 and TRBJ1-1, with a tentative D call TRBD1 (5 bases). Germline CDR1 and CDR2: MNHEY and SMNVEV (reference sequence). Trimming left V 2 bases short and J 5 bases short, with 9 bases between. This CDR3 spans 13 amino acids.

V is TRBV29-1 and J is TRBJ1-1; TRBD1 aligns across 8 bases. Germline loops: CDR1 SQVTM, CDR2 ANQGSEA. This CDR3 spans 15 amino acids. V lost 1 base and J lost 1; bases outside the gene matches: 5. The DNA for the CDR3 is TGCAGCGTTGAAGGCAGGGGGCAATCGAACACTGAAGCTTTCTTT. This encodes CSVEGRGQSNTEAFF.

This clone showed up just a few times. The gene calls are TRBV10-3 and TRBJ2-1; D gene uncertain. Deletions cut 11 bases from V and 5 bases from J, with 16 bases between. Per germline, CDR1 ENHRY and CDR2 SYGVKD. The CDR3 contains 13 residues. The CDR3 bases are TGTGCCGCGGCCCTTCTATGGCACAATGAGCAGTTCTTC. Translating gives CAAALLWHNEQFF.

V and J are TRBV6-1 and TRBJ2-7; perhaps TRBD1 as D (6 bases). Germline V gene lookup returns CDR1 MNHNS and CDR2 SASEGT. V was cut by 0 bases and J by 7 bases, with 16 bases left in between. The CDR3 sequence is 15 residues long. The chain's CDR3 is CASSEAGTFSPEQYV. The CDR3 DNA is TGTGCCAGCAGTGAAGCGGGGACATTCAGCCCTGAGCAGTACGTC.

The rearrangement uses TRBV29-1 and TRBJ1-2, with D unresolved. V lost 2 bases to trimming and J lost 6 bases, with 10 bases between them. This CDR3 is 12 amino acids long. Germline CDR1 SQVTM, CDR2 ANQGSEA. This CDR3 reads CSVESGWDGYTF. CDR3 coding DNA: TGCAGCGTTGAAAGCGGTTGGGATGGCTACACCTTC.

V is TRBV5-6 and J is TRBJ2-7, with a weak D call TRBD1 (5 bases). CDR1 and CDR2 (germline): SGHDT, YYEEEE. CDR3 size: 16 residues. V was pared by 0 bases and J by 3 bases, with 16 bases between. The CDR3: CASSLGLVTGDYEQYF. The CDR3 region has the DNA TGTGCCAGCAGCTTGGGTCTGGTTACAGGCGACTACGAGCAGTACTTC.

This chain connects TRBV20-1 to TRBJ1-2, with 7 bases lining up with TRBD1. The CDR3 is 11 amino acids. Per the germline V gene, CDR1 is DFQATT and CDR2 is SNEGSKA (reference sequence). This chain's CDR3 is CSLNRGNGYTF. CDR3 in DNA: TGCAGCCTCAACAGGGGAAATGGCTACACCTTC.

V gene TRBV10-2 combines with J gene TRBJ2-1; TRBD2 agrees at 12 bases. CDR3 length: 14 amino acids. V shed 6 bases and J 7 bases; nucleotides not matched to a gene: 4. Germline loops: CDR1 WSHSY, CDR2 SAAADI. The chain's CDR3 is CASSLAGGVNEQFF. The DNA of the CDR3 is TGCGCCAGCAGCCTAGCGGGAGGGGTAAATGAGCAGTTCTTC.